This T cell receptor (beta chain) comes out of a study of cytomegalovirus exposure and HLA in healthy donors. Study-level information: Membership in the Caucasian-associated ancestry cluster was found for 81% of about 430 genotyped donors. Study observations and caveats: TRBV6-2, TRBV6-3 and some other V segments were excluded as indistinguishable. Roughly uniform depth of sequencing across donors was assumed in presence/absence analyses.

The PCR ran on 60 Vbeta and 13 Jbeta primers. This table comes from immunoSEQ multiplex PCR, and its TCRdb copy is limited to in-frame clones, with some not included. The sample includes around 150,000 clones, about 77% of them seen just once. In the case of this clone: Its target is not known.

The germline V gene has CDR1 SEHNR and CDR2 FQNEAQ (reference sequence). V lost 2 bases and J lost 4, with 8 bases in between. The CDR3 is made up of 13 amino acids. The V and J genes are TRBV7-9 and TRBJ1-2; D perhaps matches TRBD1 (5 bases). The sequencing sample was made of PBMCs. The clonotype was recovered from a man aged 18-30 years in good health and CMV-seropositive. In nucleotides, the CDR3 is TGTGCCAGCAGCTTAAGGGGATCCTATGGCTACACCTTC. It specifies CASSLRGSYGYTF.